The text below deals with one TCR beta chain. Primers for the PCR totalled 60 Vbeta and 13 Jbeta. Profiled with immunoSEQ multiplex PCR; TCRdb holds only in-frame clones, not every one. The table has over 200,000 clones, approximately 82% seen once; the top ten hold approximately 3.9%. The sample comes from a study of cytomegalovirus exposure and HLA in healthy donors. Sequenced: PBMCs. The source is a male donor in good health and CMV-seronegative.

CDR3 nucleotide sequence: TGCGCCAGCAGCCAAGAGGGGGGGGGCGTCTCCGGGGAGCTGTTTTTT. Translation: CASSQEGGGVSGELFF. The chain is built from TRBV4-1 and TRBJ2-2; D may be TRBD2 (7 bases). V lost 0 bases and J lost 6, with 14 bases in between. Germline CDR1 reads MGHRA; CDR2 reads YSYEKL. The CDR3 runs to 16 residues.